This TCR beta chain was retrieved from a study of neurological immune-mediated disorders (dated by TCRdb to about 2019). In terms of the full investigation: Peripheral blood TCR-beta repertoires from patients with HTLV-I-associated myelopathy (HAM/TSP), patients with multiple sclerosis, and healthy controls were compared in the study using UMI-based sequencing. The cohort included approximately 70 subjects: approximately 14 with HAM/TSP, about 35 with multiple sclerosis, and around 20 healthy controls. The approximately 110 TCR-beta libraries included longitudinal samples, technical triplicates and paired sorted CD4+ and CD8+ T-cell subsets alongside PBMC samples.

On the study overall, not on this receptor specifically: TCR clonal expansion was highest in HAM/TSP patients and lowest in MS patients, with MS patients falling below even healthy controls. No identical CDR3 amino acid sequences were found to be shared among expanded clones across subjects, suggesting that TCR-beta repertoires were private in all groups.

This clonotype was detected ten times or more. Its antigen remains unidentified. Qualities for individual bases were not recorded, and no much larger clone is one base off. The CDR1 and CDR2 encoded by the germline V gene are SGHTA and FQGNSA. V ends up 3 bases short and J 4 bases short, with an unmatched junction base count of 13. Inclusive of the bounding cysteine and phenylalanine, the CDR3 is 18 residues long. The read is trimmed to its CDR3 DNA, 54 bases read in frame from base 1. To synthesize cDNA, template-switch 5'RACE was performed with a primer carrying a 10-nucleotide random unique molecular identifier so that each TCR transcript was tagged. Each sequencing run produced over 180 million TCR-beta sequences covering 15-18 subjects. Total RNA was extracted with the RNeasy kit. TCR-beta VDJ regions were amplified with primers for the TCR constant region and the 5'RACE anchor, using the KAPA Real-time Library Amplification kit. Sample indexes and Illumina adaptors were added in a first PCR, after which library yield was increased in a second PCR. After Ampure bead purification, the roughly 650 bp TCR product was size-selected on a 2% E-gel SizeSelection system. Before pooling, libraries had their quality checked on a Bioanalyzer, their concentration measured with Qubit, and their quantity determined with the Kapa Library Quantification kit. Libraries were sequenced paired-end 2 x 150 bp on an Illumina HiSeq 2500. To increase sequence diversity, roughly 24-31% phiX was spiked into each library pool. The authors processed their data as follows. Quality-filtered reads were processed with the UMI-based MiGEC pipeline, which removed over 75% of raw TCR sequences during error correction. IMGT germline references were used for alignment of VDJ genes, and clonotypes were defined by a unique CDR3 amino acid sequence together with V-J genes. Clonal expansion, Shannon diversity and CDR3 relatedness (CalcPairwiseDistances, ClusterSamples) were evaluated with VDJtools, and phylogenetic trees were built with CLCbio workbench. Clones with at least 8 unique UMIs were defined as expanded, with this threshold being based on coefficient-of-variation modelling across technical triplicates. The public reads were reanalyzed by TCRdb: fastp trimming at Q25, MiXCR alignment, in-frame beta chains only. Every entry covers one CDR3 protein and lists the most common genes and DNA from its rows. TCRdb's processing, not the study's, gives the V and J calls here. For this sample there are about 38,000 distinct CDR3 sequences; roughly 4.8% appear just once. The ten largest make up roughly 9% of the sample.

Blood bank volunteers in Maryland, USA served as the healthy controls. For the sorted-subset TCR libraries, the starting material was 750,000 to 1,000,000 sorted CD4+ or CD8+ T cells. PBMCs were separated from peripheral blood using Ficoll-Hypaque density gradient centrifugation and then cryopreserved in liquid nitrogen. Paired sorted CD4+ and CD8+ subsets came from healthy controls, HAM/TSP patients and MS patients. The sequence was obtained from a man aged 18 to 29 in good health. The sequence joins TRBV7-2 to TRBJ2-3; 10 of the junction bases match TRBD2. Material for sequencing was CD4+ T cells from blood. The DNA sequence is TGTGCCAGCAGCTTTCTCGTACAGCGGGGGGGTGGCTCAGATACGCAGTATTTT. Its product reads: CASSFLVQRGGGSDTQYF. Reference TRBV7-2 and TRBJ2-3 genes cover what lies past the CDR3, so the full variable domain is GAGVSQSPSNKVTEKGKDVELRCDPISGHTALYWYRQSLGQGLEFLIYFQGNSAPDKSGLPSDRFSAERTGGSVSTLTIQRTQQEDSAVYLCASSFLVQRGGGSDTQYFGPGTRLTVL.